The clone carrying this T cell receptor (beta chain) was counted at least ten times. The V end lost 1 base, the J end lost 2 bases, and 19 bases lay between the germline ends. The CDR3 is made up of 17 amino acids. The germline CDR1 and CDR2 sequences are SGHRS and YFSETQ. TCRdb re-analysed the RT-PCR reads in MiXCR, keeping a single row per CDR3 protein. Among more than 600,000 distinct CDR3 sequences, more than 13% were seen once, and the ten largest hold 3.6%. The TCR sequence derives from a female donor in good health, serving as a healthy control. The sample comprised memory CD4+ T cells from blood. The chain couples TRBV5-1 to TRBJ2-7; D gene ambiguous. In DNA, the CDR3 is TGCGCCAGCAGCTTGTACTGGAACGTGGTTAATCCCTACGAGCAGTACTTC. Its translation: CASSLYWNVVNPYEQYF.